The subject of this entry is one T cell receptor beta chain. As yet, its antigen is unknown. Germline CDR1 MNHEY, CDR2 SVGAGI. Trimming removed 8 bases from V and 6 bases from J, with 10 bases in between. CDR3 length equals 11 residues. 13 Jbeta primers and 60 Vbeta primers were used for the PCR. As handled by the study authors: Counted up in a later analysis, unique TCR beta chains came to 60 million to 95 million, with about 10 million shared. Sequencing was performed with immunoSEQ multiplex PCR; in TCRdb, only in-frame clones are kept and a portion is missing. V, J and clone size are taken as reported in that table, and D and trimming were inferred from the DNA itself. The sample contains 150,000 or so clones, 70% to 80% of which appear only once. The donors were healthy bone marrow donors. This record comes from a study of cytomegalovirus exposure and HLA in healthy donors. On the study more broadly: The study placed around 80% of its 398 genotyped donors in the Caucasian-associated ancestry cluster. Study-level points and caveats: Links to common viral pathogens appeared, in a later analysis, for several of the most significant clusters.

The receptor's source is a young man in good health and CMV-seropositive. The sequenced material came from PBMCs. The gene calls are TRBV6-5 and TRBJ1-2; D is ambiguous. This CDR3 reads CASFSGNGYTF. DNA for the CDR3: TGTGCCAGCTTCTCGGGGAATGGCTACACCTTC.